The T cell receptor beta chain under discussion was sequenced for a study of T-cell reconstitution after alpha-beta-depleted transplantation in children. This clonotype was seen many times. This CDR3 has 16 amino acids. With 1 base removed from V and 0 bases from J, the gap between germline ends came to 13 bases. The germline V gene has CDR1 SGHDT and CDR2 YYEEEE. Unique molecular identifiers featured in how the TCRbeta library was prepared. Via MiXCR, TCRdb re-called the PCR reads, giving one row per CDR3 protein. The table lists about 360,000 distinct CDR3 sequences, more than 10% of them singletons.

This sequence joins TRBV5-6 and TRBJ1-1; no reliable D call. This clonotype was obtained from a human donor who donated a stem cell graft to a child with Fanconi anemia. The sequencing used PBMCs, collected from the stem cell graft. The chain's CDR3 is CASSLNVERLNTEAFF. CDR3 DNA: TGTGCCAGCAGCTTGAACGTGGAGCGTCTGAACACTGAAGCTTTCTTT.